This T cell receptor beta chain was sequenced during a study of Graves' ophthalmopathy and Graves' hyperthyroidism. Study-wide points: Ophthalmopathy progression was predicted with 55% to 71% sensitivity and about 72% specificity.

Excluded: other autoimmune disease, uncontrolled infection, pregnancy or lactation. Amplification from RNA transcripts yielded the TCR beta CDR3 regions. First-round RT-PCR with HTBI primers preceded a second-round multiplex PCR. TCRdb re-called the multiplex PCR reads with MiXCR, one entry per CDR3 protein. The table includes more than 550,000 distinct CDR3 sequences, about 41% detected once. This clonotype was seen at least ten times. What it binds is unknown. This CDR3 spans 14 amino acids. J lost 4 bases, V lost 3 bases, and 4 bases had no gene match. Germline V gives CDR1 SGHVS, CDR2 FNYEAQ. The TCR originated in an adult man with Graves' ophthalmopathy. This sequence joins TRBV7-6 and TRBJ2-5; 8 nucleotides line up with TRBD2. Source material: peripheral blood. CDR3 loop: CASSFGGGRETQYF. Here the CDR3 DNA reads TGTGCCAGCAGCTTCGGCGGGGGGCGAGAGACCCAGTACTTC. The full variable domain, completed using reference TRBV7-6 and TRBJ2-5, is GAGVSQSPRYKVTKRGQDVALRCDPISGHVSLYWYRQALGQGPEFLTYFNYEAQQDKSGLPNDRFSAERPEGSISTLTIQRTEQRDSAMYRCASSFGGGRETQYFGPGTRLLVL.